Included here is one T cell receptor beta chain sequence, with context. This clone was seen a few times. This receptor's antigen is unknown. No base quality values were provided; no much bigger clone lies one nucleotide off. This sample was included in a study of cytomegalovirus exposure and HLA in healthy donors listed by TCRdb under 2017. A note on the overall study: An earlier analysis of approximately 550 of the donors reported 276 Gb of sequence data and some 100 million unique TCR beta sequences from 150 million to 200 million T cells. An early release covering around 630 HLA-typed donors comprised 250 to 350 gigabases of sequencing data and 85 million or so unique TCR sequences. Of the roughly 410 genotyped donors, less than 85% were placed in the genetic ancestry cluster associated with self-reported Caucasian donors. The study was designed to test whether signatures of past pathogen exposure could be identified by cataloging public T cell receptors. The study profiled the T cell repertoires of more than 500 subjects by immunosequencing and related them to cytomegalovirus serostatus. Besides the first cohort of about 730 subjects, a separate validation cohort made up of over 95 different subjects was used. The study combined high-throughput TCR immunosequencing, statistical association of individual TCRs with disease status, and machine learning to predict cytomegalovirus infection status. A later analysis re-examined previously published TCR beta repertoires from more than 550 donors and added high-resolution HLA genotyping to investigate patterns of TCR occurrence. Rather than drawing on any new phenotypic data, the later analysis identified candidate immune exposures from TCR beta sequences and the way those sequences occurred across donors. An earlier analysis of approximately 640 of the donors applied high-throughput TCR beta sequencing to assess whether each TCR beta V gene segment acted as functional or pseudogenic. Donor age, sex, ethnicity and CMV serostatus were collected together with the repertoire data. Genome-wide SNP genotypes for about 60% of the roughly 700 donors were used in a later genetic analysis, which treated that subset as a discovery cohort. Every discovery cohort repertoire had been produced on one sequencing platform. HLA typing covered class I and class II loci at four-digit resolution. Typing coverage varied by locus: roughly 629-630 donors for A, B, C, DRB1 and DQB1; around 560 for DQA1; about 600 for DPA1; some 470 for DPB1. Roughly 5 DR-DQ haplotypes were handled as single units for association and clustering because linkage in the cohort was strong. Among some 400 genotyped donors of the cohort, an average of around 240,000 unique TCR beta nucleotide sequences was sequenced per donor, of which roughly 17% were non-productive. Study-wide findings and limitations: Because HLA typing was missing for some donors at each locus, association tests included only the typed subset. A cluster of highly shared sequence variants was judged likely to be a technical artifact of the sequencing pipeline. Because counts were too low, about 18 rarely observed V segments, including chromosome 9 orphons, were left out of the earlier analysis of several hundred of the donors. While some public TCRs were present in many individuals, most TCR sequences turned up only very rarely across donors. In a later genetic analysis, a missense DCLRE1C variant was associated with V-gene and J-gene trimming of TCR beta chains, and the association was replicated in an independent cohort. According to the authors, the approach could potentially be generalized to other disease states and immunological phenotypes. According to a later analysis, most CMV-associated TCR beta chains appeared to be HLA-restricted, and the HLA associations seemed to be driven largely by CMV exposure. In an earlier analysis of some 500 of the donors, most TCR beta V segments were observed in productive rearrangements about 90% or about 30% of the time, broadly matching IMGT annotations. CMV serostatus was the only immune exposure information available for the cohort. In a later analysis, several top co-occurrence clusters were reported to appear linked to parvovirus B19, influenza, CMV and Epstein-Barr virus. The study gave a list of 150 to 200 TCR beta chains associated with cytomegalovirus. The presence/absence analyses assumed that sequencing depth was roughly uniform across donors, and that assumption may not be true. Correlated functional status among segregating V segments might be attributable to linkage disequilibrium, but an unknown experimental factor could not be ruled out. The 87-base-pair reads could not distinguish some IMGT-functional V segments, including TRBV6-2 and TRBV6-3, so those segments were excluded. In both the original and validation cohorts, the classifier was reported to diagnose cytomegalovirus status with high specificity and sensitivity. The cohort was sequenced for TCR beta chains only, and without alpha or paired-chain data the features that could be detected were limited. At a false discovery rate of 0.05, a later analysis linked approximately 18,000 TCR beta sequences to specific HLA alleles. Strong co-occurrence of HLA alleles, especially DR and DQ, made assigning TCR associations to individual alleles difficult. In vitro tests confirmed that three of the cytomegalovirus-associated TCR beta chains recognize cytomegalovirus antigens. A further reported finding was that TCR beta sequences accurately predicted the HLA-A and HLA-B alleles for most subjects in the first cohort. A later analysis found that HLA-associated TCR beta chains were more clonally expanded and had lower generation probabilities than equally common non-associated chains. Compared with the 666-donor mean, donors in an Asian-associated ancestry cluster had fewer N-insertions in productive TCRs, according to a later genetic analysis. In a later analysis, TCR association rates were found to vary across HLA loci, with the most associated TCRs seen for DRB1 alleles and the fewest for HLA-C alleles.

Library preparation was by the immunoSEQ multiplex PCR assay. A mixture of 60 forward primers for TCR Vbeta segments and 13 reverse primers for TCR Jbeta segments was used in the multiplex PCR. The CDR3 region of rearranged TCR beta genes was amplified from genomic DNA with a multiplex PCR assay. The amplified TCR beta libraries were sequenced on the Illumina HiSeq System as 87-base-pair reads. As for how the authors treated the data: Across the roughly 670 repertoires, a later analysis counted approximately 75 million unique TCR beta chains, around 11 million of which were shared by at least two donors. Raw reads were error-corrected and collapsed into unique sequences by a nearest-neighbor algorithm in which closely related sequences were merged to remove PCR and sequencing errors. V, D and J gene segments were assigned by aligning CDR3 sequences to IMGT reference sequences. For a sequence to be retained, a match of at least six nucleotides was required to both a V gene segment and a J gene segment. A rearrangement counted as productive if the CDR3 had no stop codons and remained in frame with V and J, and every other rearrangement counted as non-productive. Following IMGT convention, CDR3 was defined as the stretch from the second conserved V-encoded cysteine up to the conserved J-encoded phenylalanine. The earlier analysis of 550 to 650 of the donors excluded any sequence lacking an unambiguous match to a single V gene segment. In an earlier analysis of 587 of the donors, a V segment was called functional when productive rearrangements were above 56.7%, and segregating when the standard deviation between donors exceeded 5%. A statistical classification framework was developed to diagnose cytomegalovirus status using the catalog of TCR beta chain sequences. A later analysis assigned V and J genes by comparing TCR nucleotide sequences with IMGT/GENE-DB human TR gene sequences. A later analysis assigned CDR3 sequences and most-parsimonious VDJ recombination scenarios with the TCRdist pipeline. In a later analysis, every TCR beta chain was defined by the combination of its CDR3 amino acid sequence and its V-gene family, and reads without a unique V-gene family were dropped. In a later analysis, some 600 highly shared, low-generation-probability nucleotide sequences were removed to address suspected cross-contamination and a sequencing artifact. In a later analysis, a clonal expansion index was calculated for each public chain from normalized within-repertoire ranks of inferred template counts. Generation probabilities in a later analysis came from a VDJ recombination model fitted to out-of-frame rearrangements, and those results were checked against IGoR. In a later analysis, hypergeometric tests were used to score TCR-TCR, TCR-HLA and TCR-CMV co-occurrence, with a repertoire-size bias correction applied to TCR pairs. In a later analysis, false discovery rates were estimated by permuting HLA or CMV assignments 20 times. In a later analysis, co-occurring TCRs were grouped with DBSCAN, and TCRdist sequence similarity was added when clustering was performed within HLA-allele-positive subsets. Co-occurrence clustering excluded repertoires with fewer than 30,000 or more than 120,000 public chains, plus five with anomalous nucleotide sharing. Imported from immuneACCESS, the table was reduced by TCRdb to in-frame sequences with V and J called. These copies leave out some clones; in studies compared against another copy, an unresolved V gene accounts for under half, and the cause of the remainder is not known. V and J calls and clone size are copied from that table; D and trimming were computed from the DNA. This sample is represented by approximately 90,000 clones; around three quarters of them were singletons. In total, the top ten clones hold around 1.4% of the sample.

The CDR3 contains 11 residues, cysteine and phenylalanine counted. Just CDR3 DNA is preserved here, 33 bases in frame from base 1. At the junction V is shortened by 4 bases and J by 2 bases, with 3 bases in between. The CDR1 and CDR2 encoded by the germline V gene are SNHLY and FYNNEI. The cohort consisted of 600 to 700 healthy bone marrow donors. Cohort members were all nominally healthy when sampled, although unrecorded immune exposures were likely present. The donor tested CMV seronegative and was one of the 352 seronegative cohort members. Each donor provided a peripheral blood sample, and peripheral blood mononuclear cells were used for TCR beta sequencing. The Qiagen DNeasy Blood Extraction Kit was used to extract genomic DNA from the blood cell samples.

This TCR came from a male donor in good health and CMV-seronegative. The chain employs TRBV2 and TRBJ2-7; the D gene is not confidently resolved. Source material: PBMCs. The nucleotides read TGTGCCAGCAGTGTCGCCTACGAGCAGTACTTC. Translated, it gives CASSVAYEQYF.